Listed below are T cell receptor beta chains from one sample, sequenced in a study of T cells in Graves' hyperthyroidism and ophthalmopathy. A single record per CDR3 protein comes from TCRdb applying MiXCR to the multiplex PCR reads. The table records hundreds of thousands of distinct CDR3 sequences, roughly 17% of them present only once. Material: blood. The receptor set was obtained from a woman aged 25 to 39 with Graves' hyperthyroidism. Each CDR3 is given with its conserved first and last residue. The order of the fields is CDR3 length, V gene, clone size, D gene, J gene, CDR3 DNA, CDR3 protein. A D gene is named only where the DNA matches it firmly. Not every row has a clone size; where given, it reads once, few, many or a size class.

len: 14; v_gene: TRBV7-2; abundance: many; d_gene: .; j_gene: TRBJ2-7; CDR3nt: TGTGCCAGCAGCCGGGAGAGTTCCCCTTTACGACAGTACTTC; CDR3aa: CASSRESSPLRQYF
len: 12; v_gene: TRBV12-3/TRBV12-4; abundance: many; d_gene: .; j_gene: TRBJ1-2; CDR3nt: TGTGCCAGCAGTCCCGTTAACTATGGCTACACCTTC; CDR3aa: CASSPVNYGYTF
len: 15; v_gene: TRBV12-3/TRBV12-4; abundance: .; d_gene: .; j_gene: TRBJ1-5; CDR3nt: TGTGCCAGCAGTCCCGCCGGGTCCAGCAATCAGCCCCAGCATTTT; CDR3aa: CASSPAGSSNQPQHF
len: 15; v_gene: TRBV12-3/TRBV12-4; abundance: .; d_gene: TRBD1; j_gene: TRBJ1-6; CDR3nt: TGTGCCAGCAGTTTAGAGGCAGGGGGCGGCTCACTCCTCCACTTT; CDR3aa: CASSLEAGGGSLLHF
len: 15; v_gene: TRBV15; abundance: few; d_gene: .; j_gene: TRBJ2-6; CDR3nt: TGTGCCACCAGCAGAGGGGTGACTGGGGCCAACGTCCTGACTTTC; CDR3aa: CATSRGVTGANVLTF
len: 13; v_gene: TRBV12-3/TRBV12-4; abundance: .; d_gene: .; j_gene: TRBJ1-5; CDR3nt: TGTGCCAGCAGTTTATACGACAATCAGCCCCAGCATTTT; CDR3aa: CASSLYDNQPQHF
len: 15; v_gene: TRBV28; abundance: many; d_gene: .; j_gene: TRBJ2-1; CDR3nt: TGTGCCAGCAAATCCAACCTGAGATTCTACAATGAGCAGTTCTTC; CDR3aa: CASKSNLRFYNEQFF
len: 16; v_gene: TRBV13; abundance: .; d_gene: .; j_gene: TRBJ2-5; CDR3nt: TGTGCCAGCAGCTTAGGCCAGGGACGGTCAAAGGAGACCCAGTACTTC; CDR3aa: CASSLGQGRSKETQYF
len: 14; v_gene: TRBV28; abundance: many; d_gene: .; j_gene: TRBJ1-1; CDR3nt: TGTGCCAGCAGTCCAAACACTGAGAACACTGAAGCTTTCTTT; CDR3aa: CASSPNTENTEAFF
len: 14; v_gene: TRBV6-5; abundance: many; d_gene: .; j_gene: TRBJ1-5; CDR3nt: TGTGCCAGCAGTTACTCTAGGCCGGATCAGCCCCAGCATTTT; CDR3aa: CASSYSRPDQPQHF
len: 13; v_gene: TRBV2; abundance: .; d_gene: TRBD1; j_gene: TRBJ2-4; CDR3nt: TGTGCCACTATAGGGACAGCAAAAAACATTCAGTACTTC; CDR3aa: CATIGTAKNIQYF
len: 16; v_gene: TRBV12-3/TRBV12-4; abundance: many; d_gene: .; j_gene: TRBJ1-5; CDR3nt: TGTGCCAGCAGTGCCTCGAGCAGACCTGACAATCAGCCCCAGCATTTT; CDR3aa: CASSASSRPDNQPQHF
len: 12; v_gene: TRBV7-2; abundance: many; d_gene: .; j_gene: TRBJ1-1; CDR3nt: TGTGCCAGCAGCCCCCGGACAGCGGAAGCTTTCTTT; CDR3aa: CASSPRTAEAFF
len: 15; v_gene: TRBV7-2; abundance: many; d_gene: .; j_gene: TRBJ2-2; CDR3nt: TGTGCCAGCAGCTTAGGATCCCGGAGCACCGGGGAGCTGTTTTTT; CDR3aa: CASSLGSRSTGELFF
len: 11; v_gene: TRBV20-1; abundance: many; d_gene: .; j_gene: TRBJ2-7; CDR3nt: TGCAGTACGAAGAACTCCTACGAGCAGTACTTC; CDR3aa: CSTKNSYEQYF
len: 14; v_gene: TRBV27; abundance: many; d_gene: TRBD2; j_gene: TRBJ2-5; CDR3nt: TGTGCCAGCAGTTTCGGGACTAGTCAAGAGACCCAGTACTTC; CDR3aa: CASSFGTSQETQYF
len: 15; v_gene: TRBV27; abundance: many; d_gene: TRBD1; j_gene: TRBJ1-5; CDR3nt: TGTGCCAGCAGTCCTGGGACAGGGGGAGCGGAGCCCCAGCATTTT; CDR3aa: CASSPGTGGAEPQHF
len: 14; v_gene: TRBV11-2; abundance: many; d_gene: TRBD1; j_gene: TRBJ2-7; CDR3nt: TGTGCCAGCAGCTTCGGGGACAGGTTCAACGAGCAGTACTTC; CDR3aa: CASSFGDRFNEQYF
len: 14; v_gene: TRBV15; abundance: many; d_gene: .; j_gene: TRBJ1-4; CDR3nt: TGTGCCACCAGCCTACGGCGAGGAATCGAAAAACTGTTTTTT; CDR3aa: CATSLRRGIEKLFF
len: 14; v_gene: TRBV18; abundance: many; d_gene: TRBD2; j_gene: TRBJ2-1; CDR3nt: TGTGCCAGCTCAGCGAGACTAGCGGACAATGAGCAGTTCTTC; CDR3aa: CASSARLADNEQFF
len: 18; v_gene: TRBV4-3; abundance: few; d_gene: TRBD2; j_gene: TRBJ2-3; CDR3nt: TGCGCCAGCAGCCAAGATCTGGTCGGGACTAGCTGGTCAGATACGCAGTATTTT; CDR3aa: CASSQDLVGTSWSDTQYF
len: 16; v_gene: TRBV28; abundance: many; d_gene: TRBD1; j_gene: TRBJ1-2; CDR3nt: TGTGCCAGCAGTTCCAGGACAGGGCCTATAGGCTATGGCTACACCTTC; CDR3aa: CASSSRTGPIGYGYTF
len: 15; v_gene: TRBV12-3/TRBV12-4; abundance: few; d_gene: .; j_gene: TRBJ2-7; CDR3nt: TGTGCCAGCAGTTTTGGACTTGATCTTTCCTACGAGCAGTACTTC; CDR3aa: CASSFGLDLSYEQYF
len: 13; v_gene: TRBV27; abundance: few; d_gene: .; j_gene: TRBJ2-7; CDR3nt: TGTGCCAGCAGTCCGGTGGGGGCCTACGAGCAGTACTTC; CDR3aa: CASSPVGAYEQYF
len: 14; v_gene: TRBV7-2; abundance: many; d_gene: TRBD2; j_gene: TRBJ2-7; CDR3nt: TGTGCCAGCAGCTCGGGACTAGCGCTCTACGAGCAGTACTTC; CDR3aa: CASSSGLALYEQYF
len: 13; v_gene: TRBV5-5; abundance: few; d_gene: .; j_gene: TRBJ1-2; CDR3nt: TGTGCCAGCAGCCGCCACAATCGTATTGGCTACACCTTC; CDR3aa: CASSRHNRIGYTF
len: 17; v_gene: TRBV28; abundance: .; d_gene: .; j_gene: TRBJ1-5; CDR3nt: TGTGCCAGCAGTTTTTTAGGAATACTGGACAGCGCTCGGCCCCAGCATTTT; CDR3aa: CASSFLGILDSARPQHF
len: 15; v_gene: TRBV5-1; abundance: .; d_gene: .; j_gene: TRBJ2-1; CDR3nt: TGCGCCAGCAGCTTGGACCCCTGGGACTACAATGAGCAGTTCTTC; CDR3aa: CASSLDPWDYNEQFF
len: 16; v_gene: TRBV2; abundance: many; d_gene: .; j_gene: TRBJ2-3; CDR3nt: TGTGCCAGCAGTGAATTGGTGCTAGGTGGCACAGATACGCAGTATTTT; CDR3aa: CASSELVLGGTDTQYF
len: 12; v_gene: TRBV6-1; abundance: .; d_gene: .; j_gene: TRBJ1-2; CDR3nt: TGTGCCAGCAGTCCCCCCACCCTCGGCTACACCTTC; CDR3aa: CASSPPTLGYTF
len: 13; v_gene: TRBV10-3; abundance: .; d_gene: TRBD2; j_gene: TRBJ2-7; CDR3nt: TGTGCCATCAGTGAGTCGAAGCCGGGAGGGCAGTACTTC; CDR3aa: CAISESKPGGQYF
len: 13; v_gene: TRBV24-1; abundance: few; d_gene: TRBD1; j_gene: TRBJ1-3; CDR3nt: TGTGCCACTTCCCGGGGACAGGGAGACACCATATATTTT; CDR3aa: CATSRGQGDTIYF
len: 17; v_gene: TRBV7-9; abundance: few; d_gene: TRBD2; j_gene: TRBJ2-1; CDR3nt: TGTGCCAGCAGCTTCCCCTTGGGGGGGAGCTCCTACAATGAGCAGTTCTTC; CDR3aa: CASSFPLGGSSYNEQFF
len: 13; v_gene: TRBV30; abundance: many; d_gene: .; j_gene: TRBJ1-2; CDR3nt: TGTGCCTGGAGTGACTGGGAAAACTATGGCTACACCTTC; CDR3aa: CAWSDWENYGYTF
len: 15; v_gene: TRBV27; abundance: once; d_gene: .; j_gene: TRBJ2-7; CDR3nt: TGTGCCAGCAGTCCCCGGAGGGAGGGGGCGTACGAGCAGTACTTC; CDR3aa: CASSPRREGAYEQYF
len: 15; v_gene: TRBV5-1; abundance: .; d_gene: TRBD1; j_gene: TRBJ2-1; CDR3nt: TGCGCCAGCAGCCACCGACAGGGGGCGCACAATGAGCAGTTCTTC; CDR3aa: CASSHRQGAHNEQFF
len: 15; v_gene: TRBV5-6; abundance: few; d_gene: .; j_gene: TRBJ2-7; CDR3nt: TGTGCCAGCAGCTTGAACGGGGTCGGACAATACGAGCAGTACTTC; CDR3aa: CASSLNGVGQYEQYF
len: 15; v_gene: TRBV6-2/TRBV6-3; abundance: many; d_gene: .; j_gene: TRBJ2-7; CDR3nt: TGTGCCAGCAGAACACCGGGAGAGGGGTTCTACGAGCAGTACTTC; CDR3aa: CASRTPGEGFYEQYF
len: 12; v_gene: TRBV30; abundance: many; d_gene: .; j_gene: TRBJ2-7; CDR3nt: TGTGCCTGGAGTATGTCCCGCTACGAGCAGTACTTC; CDR3aa: CAWSMSRYEQYF
len: 17; v_gene: TRBV5-4; abundance: many; d_gene: .; j_gene: TRBJ2-1; CDR3nt: TGTGCCAGCAGCTTGGGTGGGCAGGCCAGCTCCTACAATGAGCAGTTCTTC; CDR3aa: CASSLGGQASSYNEQFF